This TCR beta chain was recorded in a study of blood T cells in healthy people across ages. Concerning this clonotype itself: Its matching antigen is unknown.

Each donor had approximately 10 milliliters of peripheral blood drawn. A second PCR, run for about 7 to 12 cycles, used a sample-barcoded 5' primer plus a J-beta primer mix. Each cDNA molecule was tagged by a template-switch adaptor that had 12 random nucleotides. TCRdb ran MiXCR on the 5' RACE reads and lists one entry per CDR3 protein. Among around 990,000 distinct CDR3 sequences listed, approximately 38% were seen once. V lost 5 bases to trimming and J lost 0 bases, with 14 bases between them. This CDR3 contains 16 residues. CDR1 SGHTA and CDR2 FQGNSA come from the germline V gene. Study results and limitations: The study found more naive CD4+ cells and higher diversity in long-lived than aged donors. A roughly linear age-dependent decrease characterized TCR beta diversity per million T cells.

The chain links TRBV7-2 to TRBJ1-3; D not resolved. The receptor comes from a man aged 18 to 29 in good health. Sequencing was done on a sample of blood. DNA of the CDR3: TGTGCCAGCAGCCGAGGACCGGGTGACTCTGGAAACACCATATATTTT. Translation gives CASSRGPGDSGNTIYF.